The clone carrying this T cell receptor (beta chain) was counted a few times. The data originate from a study of T cells after yellow fever vaccination. In TCRdb, the 5' RACE reads were re-called with MiXCR into one record per CDR3 protein. Of approximately 350,000 distinct CDR3 sequences in the sample, roughly 10% were seen once. The CDR3 contains 13 residues. Looked up from germline, CDR1 is SGHTA and CDR2 is FQGTGA. The V gene lost 1 base and the J gene lost 16 bases, with 17 bases spanning the gap. The receptor comes from a man between 18 and 29 years old who received the YFV17D yellow fever vaccine. The genes are TRBV7-3 and TRBJ2-1; D might be TRBD1 or TRBD2, each matching 5 bases. Sample: PBMCs, taken on the day of the first yellow fever vaccination. CDR3 in DNA: TGTGCCAGCAGCTTAAACCTCCGGGACCGGGCCTTCTTC. Translation: CASSLNLRDRAFF.